This T cell receptor (beta chain) was documented in a study of blood T cells in healthy people across ages. Whole-study context: Per every two T cells, about one barcoded beta molecule was captured by template switching.

The authors ran a second PCR of about 6 to 12 cycles using a sample-barcoded 5' primer and a J-beta primer mix. TCRdb reprocessed the 5' RACE reads with MiXCR, giving one entry per CDR3 protein. The sample includes roughly 1,300,000 distinct CDR3 sequences, approximately 60% of them seen just once. The CDR3 length is 16 residues. Germline V gives CDR1 ENHRY, CDR2 SYGVKD. V was clipped by 8 bases and J by 6 bases; unmatched bases: 16. What was sequenced was blood. The TCR comes from a young man in good health. J is TRBJ2-1 and V is TRBV10-3; 7 positions match TRBD2. CDR3 protein: CAIGGGQVGYSNEQFF. The CDR3 nucleotides read TGTGCCATCGGGGGAGGGCAAGTGGGGTACTCCAATGAGCAGTTCTTC.